Listed below are T cell receptor beta chains from one sample, sequenced in a study of cytomegalovirus exposure and HLA in healthy donors. Sequencing was performed with immunoSEQ multiplex PCR; in TCRdb, only in-frame clones are kept and a portion is missing. The sample carries fewer than 65,000 clones, approximately 80% recorded once. Specimen: PBMCs. The receptors were gathered from a woman in her forties in good health and CMV-seropositive. Both conserved end residues are part of each CDR3. Fields, in order: V gene, J gene, D gene, clone size, CDR3 DNA, CDR3 protein. A D gene is named only where the DNA matches it firmly. Expanded clones get a size class; other rows say once, few or many, or leave the size out.

>TRBV28|TRBJ2-7|TRBD1|.
TGTGCCAGCAGGACCCCGGGACAGTCCTACGAGCAGTACTTC
CASRTPGQSYEQYF
>TRBV6-1|TRBJ1-1|TRBD1|.
TGTGCCAGCAGTGAACCCGGGACAGCGTTTGAAGCTTTCTTT
CASSEPGTAFEAFF
>TRBV7-9|TRBJ1-1|.|.
TGTGCCAGCAGCTTACAGACAGGGAACACTGAAGCTTTCTTT
CASSLQTGNTEAFF
>TRBV7-9|TRBJ2-3|TRBD2|.
TGTGCCAGCAGCTTACAAGGCGGGGGGGAGGATACGCAGTATTTT
CASSLQGGGEDTQYF
>TRBV4-2|TRBJ1-2|.|.
TGTGCCAGCCGACCCAATGGGGGGGGCAACTCTGGCTACACCTTC
CASRPNGGGNSGYTF
>TRBV10-1|TRBJ1-5|.|.
TGCGCCAGTTCGGGGGGTAAGAATCAGCCCCAGCATTTT
CASSGGKNQPQHF
>TRBV9|TRBJ2-5|TRBD1|few
TGTGCCAGCAGCGTAGAGGGGACAGGGCTGCAAGAGACCCAGTACTTC
CASSVEGTGLQETQYF
>TRBV6-1|TRBJ1-1|.|.
TGTGCCAGCAGTGAACCCGGAGTACACACTGAAGCTTTCTTT
CASSEPGVHTEAFF
>TRBV10-3|TRBJ2-7|TRBD1|once
TGTGCCATCAGTGAGTCTTCCCAGGGGGCGGAATCCGAGCAGTACTTC
CAISESSQGAESEQYF
>TRBV7-9|TRBJ2-3|.|.
TGTGCCAGCAGCTTAGCGCTGACAGGCAGCACAGATACGCAGTATTTT
CASSLALTGSTDTQYF
>TRBV2|TRBJ1-3|TRBD1|once
TGTGCCAGCAGTCCCGACAGGGTAGTTTCTGGAAACACCATATATTTT
CASSPDRVVSGNTIYF
>TRBV5-5|TRBJ2-7|TRBD1|.
TGTGCCAGCAGCACGGGACAGAATTACGAGCAGTACTTC
CASSTGQNYEQYF
>TRBV11-3|TRBJ2-3|TRBD2|.
TGTGCCAGCAGCCCGAGCGGGGATGGCACAGATACGCAGTATTTT
CASSPSGDGTDTQYF
>TRBV27|TRBJ1-2|.|.
TGTGCCAGCAGTTTGGGAGGGAGCTATGGCTACACCTTC
CASSLGGSYGYTF
>TRBV6-1|TRBJ1-2|TRBD1|.
TGTGCCAGCAGACCGGGACAGGACTATGGCTACACCTTC
CASRPGQDYGYTF
>TRBV20-1|TRBJ2-2|.|few
TGCAGTGCTAGTATCGGTAGGGAGCTGTTTTTT
CSASIGRELFF
>TRBV4-1|TRBJ2-2|TRBD2|.
TGCGCCAGCTCCCGAGGGGGGACTAGCCTTATCCCCGGGGAGCTGTTTTTT
CASSRGGTSLIPGELFF
>TRBV19|TRBJ1-2|.|.
TGTGCCAGTATGGCAGCTAACTATGGCTACACCTTC
CASMAANYGYTF
>TRBV9|TRBJ2-2|.|once
TGTGCCAGCAGCTCAGGACACCAGAACACCGGGGAGCTGTTTTTT
CASSSGHQNTGELFF
>TRBV27|TRBJ1-2|.|.
TGTGCCAGCAGTAAAAATGGGGCCGAGCTTAATAACTATGGCTACACCTTC
CASSKNGAELNNYGYTF
>TRBV7-9|TRBJ1-1|.|.
TGTGCCAGCAGCTTATTTCAGGGCGGGAACACTGAAGCTTTCTTT
CASSLFQGGNTEAFF
>TRBV5-4|TRBJ1-2|.|.
TGTGCCAGCAGCTTGAAGCTGGCGGGAAGTTCCTCAGTGTATGGCTACACCTTC
CASSLKLAGSSSVYGYTF
>TRBV5-1|TRBJ2-1|TRBD2|.
TGCGCCAGCAGCTTGGTCTCGGTAGCGGGCGAGCAGTTCTTC
CASSLVSVAGEQFF
>TRBV2|TRBJ1-4|.|once
TGTGCCAGCAGTGCCGGACAGCCCAATAATGAAAAACTGTTTTTT
CASSAGQPNNEKLFF
>TRBV4-1|TRBJ2-7|TRBD2|.
TGCGCCAGCAGCCAATTCCCTAGCGGGGTCGAGCAGTACTTC
CASSQFPSGVEQYF
>TRBV6-1|TRBJ1-2|TRBD1|.
TGTGCCAGCAGCCGGGACAGTAGCTATGGCTACACCTTC
CASSRDSSYGYTF
>TRBV27|TRBJ2-7|.|.
TGTGCCAGCAGTTCCCCGGCGGGACGGGACCACGAGCAGTACTTC
CASSSPAGRDHEQYF
>TRBV4-1|TRBJ2-7|.|.
TGCGCCAGCAGCCAAGCGGCCATGCTGAGGTACGAGCAGTACTTC
CASSQAAMLRYEQYF